Shown below are 12 T cell receptor beta chains from a single sample sequenced in a study of T cells in Graves' hyperthyroidism and ophthalmopathy. Amplification yielded TCR beta CDR3 regions, with RNA transcripts as the source. The primer set for the first-round RT-PCR of the TCR CDR3 was HTBI. Using its own MiXCR run on the multiplex PCR reads, TCRdb lists one record per CDR3 protein. The table records roughly 350,000 distinct CDR3 sequences, more than 11% of them present only once. Sequenced: blood. Source of these receptors: a woman in her 30s with Graves' hyperthyroidism.

This clonotype was counted ten times or more. CDR3 DNA sequence: TGTGCCAGCAGCCCTCAGGGATTTAGCACAGATACGCAGTATTTT. It yields the protein CASSPQGFSTDTQYF. The V gene is TRBV2, the J gene TRBJ2-3; tentative D call: TRBD1 (5 bases). The CDR3 covers 15 residues. With 6 bases removed from V and 0 bases from J, the gap between germline ends came to 13 bases. Germline CDR1 SNHLY, CDR2 FYNNEI.

This clonotype was found a few times. The DNA for the CDR3 is TGTGCCAGCAGCGAGGACGGTGGTCGCACTGAAGCTTTCTTT. Translated: CASSEDGGRTEAFF. The gene calls are TRBV11-3 and TRBJ1-1; D is undetermined. V lost 5 bases, J lost 4 bases, and 14 bases lay in between. Looked up from germline, CDR1 is SGHNT and CDR2 is YENEEA. CDR3 length: 14 amino acids.

This clonotype was seen at least ten times. The gene calls are TRBV6-2 or TRBV6-3 and TRBJ1-5; D ambiguous. V lost 0 bases, J lost 5 bases, and 5 bases lay in between. This CDR3 region has 13 residues. CDR1 is MNHEY, CDR2 SVGEGT, per germline. Written as DNA, the CDR3 is TGTGCCAGCAGTTACTCTTTTTATCAGCCCCAGCATTTT. This translates into CASSYSFYQPQHF.

Ten or more counts support this clonotype. The chain combines TRBV28 with TRBJ1-5; maybe TRBD1 (5 bases). This CDR3 contains 16 residues. CDR1 MDHEN and CDR2 SYDVKM come from the germline V gene. Trimming removed 5 bases from V and 3 bases from J, with 17 bases in between. Here the CDR3 DNA reads TGTGCCAGCAGTGCCCTACCGAGGGGCTACAATCAGCCCCAGCATTTT. Amino acid sequence: CASSALPRGYNQPQHF.

This clonotype has just a few counts. The rearrangement links TRBV5-1 to TRBJ1-2, with 7 bases aligning to TRBD1. The CDR3 is made up of 15 amino acids. Germline CDR1 reads SGHRS; CDR2 reads YFSETQ. Unmatched junction bases numbered 13, after V lost 3 bases and J lost 8 bases. CDR3 bases: TGCGCCAGCAGCTCCGGACAAGGGGGCCTGGAAGGCTACACCTTC. Its translation: CASSSGQGGLEGYTF.

This clonotype was counted ten times or more. The V and J genes are TRBV7-2 and TRBJ2-1; 8 nucleotides line up with TRBD2. Looked up from germline, CDR1 is SGHTA and CDR2 is FQGNSA. CDR3 length equals 17 residues. Trimming at V came to 4 bases and at J to 1 base, leaving 9 bases not matched to a gene. As DNA, the CDR3 is TGTGCCAGCAGCTCCCGGGGGGGGGGCGGTTCCTACAATGAGCAGTTCTTC. It yields the protein CASSSRGGGGSYNEQFF. Full variable domain (remainder filled in from reference TRBV7-2 and TRBJ2-1): GAGVSQSPSNKVTEKGKDVELRCDPISGHTALYWYRQSLGQGLEFLIYFQGNSAPDKSGLPSDRFSAERTGGSVSTLTIQRTQQEDSAVYLCASSSRGGGGSYNEQFFGPGTRLTVL.

This clonotype was found a few times. V gene TRBV7-9 combines with J gene TRBJ1-3; 7 bases align to TRBD1. Trimming took 5 bases from V and 0 from J; bases not matched to a gene: 4. The CDR3 has 15 amino acids. Germline V gene data show CDR1 as SEHNR and CDR2 as FQNEAQ (reference sequence). The CDR3 reads CASSRQGVSGNTIYF. The CDR3 DNA reads as TGTGCCAGCAGCAGACAGGGAGTCTCTGGAAACACCATATATTTT.

The chain carries TRBV27 and TRBJ2-6; D not certain. V dropped 8 bases and J dropped 17 bases, with 13 bases sitting between them. Germline V gene data show CDR1 as MNHEY and CDR2 as SMNVEV (reference sequence). The CDR3 extends over 10 amino acids. Here the CDR3 DNA reads TGTGCCAGCCAACCACTCTTGATGACTTTC. It codes for CASQPLLMTF.

In the case of this clonotype: A read error may account for a junction end that differs from germline. This chain uses TRBV27 with TRBJ2-7, with D perhaps TRBD2 (6 bases). CDR3 length: 15 residues. CDR1 and CDR2 from the germline V gene are MNHEY and SMNVEV (reference sequence). The CDR3 DNA follows: TGTGCCAGCAGGATGATGCGGGGAAGCTCCTACGAGCAGCACTTC. Amino acids: CASRMMRGSSYEQHF.

The V and J genes are TRBV12-3 or TRBV12-4 and TRBJ2-5; possibly TRBD1 or TRBD2 for D (6 bases each). The CDR3 contains 18 residues. V lost 6 bases, J lost 7 bases, and 30 bases lay in between. The CDR3 nucleotides are TGTGCCAGCAGCCTATTTTTGACCCAGAACCAGGGGACTGGGACCCAGTACTTC. Its protein is CASSLFLTQNQGTGTQYF.

The chain recombines TRBV28 with TRBJ2-6; TRBD1 is a possible D gene (6 bases). Germline V gives CDR1 MDHEN, CDR2 SYDVKM. Trimming removed 8 bases at V and 0 bases at J, with 11 bases between. The CDR3 contains 15 residues. CDR3 sequence: CASRRQDSGANVLTF. The CDR3, as DNA: TGTGCCAGCCGACGACAGGACTCTGGGGCCAACGTCCTGACTTTC.

This clonotype was counted only a few times. The chain uses TRBV20-1 and TRBJ2-3; 9 bases agree with TRBD1. The junction had 10 bases not matched to a gene; V was cut back by 6 bases and J by 3 bases. In germline, CDR1 is DFQATT, CDR2 SNEGSKA (reference sequence). The CDR3 contains 15 residues. CDR3 amino acids: CSAKHGQGWTDTQYF. Here the CDR3 DNA reads TGCAGTGCCAAACACGGACAGGGGTGGACAGATACGCAGTATTTT.